A selection of T cell receptor beta chains follows, all from one sample in a study of blood T cell repertoires in COVID-19. Profiling relied on immunoSEQ multiplex PCR, and the TCRdb table lists in-frame clones only, not all of them. The sample has tens of thousands of clones; approximately 86% are singletons. Sequenced material: peripheral blood. These receptor sequences come from a man in his fifties with acute or convalescent COVID-19. Both conserved end residues are part of each CDR3. The D gene is left open where the match is weak. Only part of the rows carry a size: once, few, many, or a class if the clone is expanded.

J	size	D	V	CDR3	DNA
TRBJ2-7	few	NA	TRBV27	CASSLGGRGYEQYF	TGTGCCAGCAGTTTAGGTGGCAGGGGATACGAGCAGTACTTC
TRBJ2-5	NA	TRBD1	TRBV30	CAWTPGDRGIQATQYF	TGTGCCTGGACTCCGGGGGACAGGGGGATCCAAGCGACCCAGTACTTC
TRBJ2-7	few	TRBD1	TRBV7-2	CASSSPTGYNEQYF	TGTGCCAGCAGCTCCCCGACAGGGTACAACGAGCAGTACTTC
TRBJ1-2	NA	TRBD1	TRBV14	CASSMRQGHGYTF	TGTGCCAGCAGTATGAGACAGGGACATGGCTACACCTTC
TRBJ2-2	NA	NA	TRBV28	CASSLERVNTGELFF	TGTGCCAGCAGTTTAGAGAGGGTGAACACCGGGGAGCTGTTTTTT
TRBJ1-1	NA	NA	TRBV3-1/TRBV3-2	CASSERGGGGTEAFF	TGTGCCAGCAGCGAGCGAGGGGGTGGCGGCACTGAAGCTTTCTTT
TRBJ1-2	NA	NA	TRBV5-6	CASSSGSRAYLVYTF	TGTGCCAGCAGCTCGGGGTCCCGGGCGTATCTTGTCTACACCTTC
TRBJ1-1	NA	NA	TRBV10-1	CASRQSMNTEAFF	TGCGCCAGCAGACAGTCGATGAACACTGAAGCTTTCTTT
TRBJ1-5	NA	TRBD1	TRBV28	CASRGGSNQPQHF	TGTGCCAGCCGAGGGGGCAGCAATCAGCCCCAGCATTTT
TRBJ1-5	NA	NA	TRBV27	CASSPWGRTTNQPQHF	TGTGCCAGCAGTCCCTGGGGGCGGACCACAAATCAGCCCCAGCATTTT
TRBJ2-4	NA	TRBD1	TRBV4-2	CASSLDRENIQYF	TGTGCCAGCAGCCTCGACAGGGAAAACATTCAGTACTTC
TRBJ2-7	NA	NA	TRBV11-3	CASSAVTGSTSSYEQYF	TGTGCCAGCAGCGCCGTAACGGGTTCCACCTCCTCCTACGAGCAGTACTTC
TRBJ2-7	NA	NA	TRBV12-3/TRBV12-4	CASSRTGVYEQYF	TGTGCCAGCAGTCGCACAGGAGTCTACGAGCAGTACTTC
TRBJ1-5	NA	NA	TRBV19	CASSIAIRNQPQHF	TGTGCCAGTAGTATAGCTATTCGGAATCAGCCCCAGCATTTT
TRBJ2-3	NA	NA	TRBV9	CASSGQTSTDTQYF	TGTGCCAGCAGCGGACAGACAAGCACAGATACGCAGTATTTT
TRBJ1-2	NA	NA	TRBV6-5	CASSYVGDYGYTF	TGTGCCAGCAGTTACGTAGGGGATTATGGCTACACCTTC
TRBJ2-3	NA	TRBD2	TRBV11-2	CASGVTGGLTDTQYF	TGTGCCAGCGGGGTGACGGGAGGCCTCACAGATACGCAGTATTTT
TRBJ1-2	NA	TRBD1	TRBV5-1	CASSHPPTTRSTGGEYYGYTF	TGCGCCAGCAGCCATCCCCCCACCACGAGATCAACAGGGGGAGAATACTATGGCTACACCTTC
TRBJ1-2	NA	NA	TRBV15	CATSNQGYRGYTF	TGTGCCACCAGCAATCAGGGGTACAGAGGCTACACCTTC
TRBJ2-7	NA	TRBD2	TRBV25-1	CASSEPSGSIYEQYF	TGTGCCAGCAGTGAACCTAGCGGGAGCATCTACGAGCAGTACTTC
TRBJ2-7	NA	NA	TRBV18	CASSRVSGSSYEQYF	TGTGCCAGCTCTCGGGTGTCTGGCAGCTCCTACGAGCAGTACTTC
TRBJ2-5	NA	TRBD1	TRBV7-7	CASSQGQSQETQYF	TGTGCTAGCAGCCAGGGACAGAGCCAAGAGACCCAGTACTTC
TRBJ1-1	NA	NA	TRBV16	CASSPDIGMNTEAFF	TGTGCCAGCAGCCCGGACATAGGGATGAACACTGAAGCTTTCTTT
TRBJ2-6	NA	NA	TRBV6-2/TRBV6-3	CASSSHRTDGANVLTF	TGTGCCAGCAGTTCCCACCGGACAGATGGGGCCAACGTCCTGACTTTC
TRBJ2-7	NA	NA	TRBV30	CAWSLGHPYEQYF	TGTGCCTGGAGTCTGGGACACCCCTACGAGCAGTACTTC
TRBJ2-3	NA	NA	TRBV20-1	CSALRDTQYF	TGCAGTGCCCTAAGAGATACGCAGTATTTT
TRBJ1-1	NA	NA	TRBV15	CATSRDYRRQNTEAFF	TGTGCCACCAGCAGAGATTACCGGCGACAGAACACTGAAGCTTTCTTT
TRBJ1-2	few	TRBD1	TRBV11-3	CASSDPGGVYGYTF	TGTGCCAGCAGCGACCCAGGGGGCGTCTATGGCTACACCTTC
TRBJ1-2	NA	NA	TRBV2	CASSEEGLNYGYTF	TGTGCCAGCAGTGAGGAGGGGCTTAACTATGGCTACACCTTC
TRBJ1-5	NA	TRBD1	TRBV19	CASTMATGFNQPQHF	TGTGCCAGTACTATGGCGACAGGGTTCAATCAGCCCCAGCATTTT
TRBJ2-5	NA	TRBD2	TRBV6-5	CASSLGLAGETQYF	TGTGCCAGCAGTTTGGGACTAGCAGGAGAGACCCAGTACTTC
TRBJ2-1	NA	TRBD2	TRBV6-4	CASSPGLAGINEQFF	TGTGCCAGCTCCCCGGGACTAGCGGGTATAAATGAGCAGTTCTTC
TRBJ2-7	once	NA	TRBV7-3	CASSPNPTVAYEQYF	TGTGCCAGCAGCCCTAACCCGACAGTCGCCTACGAGCAGTACTTC
TRBJ2-4	NA	NA	TRBV2	CASSVGQNIQYF	TGTGCCAGCAGTGTGGGGCAAAACATTCAGTACTTC
TRBJ1-1	NA	NA	TRBV6-5	CASSRRQARYTEAFF	TGTGCCAGCAGTCGCCGACAGGCTCGATACACTGAAGCTTTCTTT
TRBJ2-3	NA	TRBD2	TRBV19	CASSIVAGHTDTQYF	TGTGCCAGTAGTATAGTAGCGGGACACACAGATACGCAGTATTTT
TRBJ2-5	NA	NA	TRBV2	CASSGLEETQYF	TGTGCCAGCAGTGGGCTGGAAGAGACCCAGTACTTC
TRBJ2-7	NA	NA	TRBV10-3	CATRQVNYEQYF	TGTGCCACTAGACAGGTCAACTACGAGCAGTACTTC
TRBJ1-4	once	NA	TRBV5-6	CASSLRRLEKLFF	TGTGCCAGCAGCTTGCGCCGACTTGAAAAACTGTTTTTT
TRBJ2-5	NA	NA	TRBV11-2	CASSFWRGLKETQYF	TGTGCCAGCAGCTTTTGGAGGGGCCTAAAAGAGACCCAGTACTTC
TRBJ1-2	NA	NA	TRBV28	CASLLSLNYGYTF	TGTGCCTCCTTGCTGAGTCTTAACTATGGCTACACCTTC
TRBJ2-1	NA	NA	TRBV3-1/TRBV3-2	CASSHSGSSFF	TGTGCCAGCAGCCATTCCGGGTCATCCTTCTTC
TRBJ2-7	NA	NA	TRBV7-8	CASSLVQAGDEQYF	TGTGCCAGCAGCTTAGTACAGGCAGGTGACGAGCAGTACTTC
TRBJ1-1	NA	TRBD1	TRBV10-1	CASSVGTGHTEAFF	TGCGCCAGCAGTGTGGGGACAGGTCACACTGAAGCTTTCTTT
TRBJ2-5	NA	TRBD2	TRBV15	CATSRDPGGGLRETQYF	TGTGCCACCAGCAGAGACCCGGGCGGGGGGTTACGAGAGACCCAGTACTTC
TRBJ1-2	NA	TRBD1	TRBV27	CASGSGTGDYGYTF	TGTGCCAGCGGGTCCGGGACAGGGGACTATGGCTACACCTTC
TRBJ1-5	NA	TRBD1	TRBV19	CASRAGQGTYNQPQHF	TGTGCCAGTAGGGCGGGACAGGGAACTTACAATCAGCCCCAGCATTTT
TRBJ2-7	once	TRBD2	TRBV5-5	CASSLGLAGVSYEQYF	TGTGCCAGCAGCTTGGGACTAGCGGGAGTCTCCTACGAGCAGTACTTC
TRBJ1-2	NA	TRBD1	TRBV10-3	CAINPGQGNYGYTF	TGTGCCATCAACCCGGGACAGGGTAACTATGGCTACACCTTC
TRBJ2-7	NA	TRBD1	TRBV5-1	CASSAGQGMKYEQYF	TGCGCCAGCAGCGCGGGACAGGGGATGAAATACGAGCAGTACTTC
TRBJ1-1	few	NA	TRBV6-6	CASGTGWHTEAFF	TGTGCCAGCGGTACAGGGTGGCACACTGAAGCTTTCTTT
TRBJ1-1	NA	NA	TRBV7-9	CASSPRLGASRDTEAFF	TGTGCCAGCAGCCCTCGGTTGGGGGCCTCTAGGGACACTGAAGCTTTCTTT
TRBJ2-7	NA	TRBD2	TRBV5-4	CASSLNWVAGGEQYF	TGTGCCAGCAGCTTGAACTGGGTAGCGGGGGGGGAGCAGTACTTC
TRBJ2-7	NA	TRBD1	TRBV27	CASSPGGYEQYF	TGTGCCAGCAGTCCAGGGGGCTACGAGCAGTACTTC